These T cell receptor beta chains were read from a single sample in a study of radiotherapy plus CTLA-4 blockade in lung cancer. The repertoire was sequenced with immunoSEQ multiplex PCR; TCRdb's copy has only in-frame clones and lacks some. The sample contains 55,000 to 80,000 clones, more than 75% of which appear only once. The sample here was peripheral blood, taken from a patient treated with radiotherapy plus ipilimumab. Every receptor here comes from a human donor with non-small cell lung cancer that progressed on radiotherapy plus ipilimumab. The CDR3 runs from the conserved cysteine through the conserved F or W. D genes are given only for firm matches. Size is stated for part of the rows, as once, few or many counts, or as a class when the clone is expanded.

clone_size: NA; d_call: NA; j_call: TRBJ1-2; v_call: TRBV11-2; cdr3_nt: TGTGCCAGCAGCTTACAGGGATATGGCTACACCTTC; cdr3_aa: CASSLQGYGYTF
clone_size: NA; d_call: TRBD2; j_call: TRBJ2-1; v_call: TRBV5-4; cdr3_nt: TGTGCCAGCAGGGGGGGGAGTCGGTTCTTC; cdr3_aa: CASRGGSRFF
clone_size: NA; d_call: NA; j_call: TRBJ2-1; v_call: TRBV5-1; cdr3_nt: TGCGCCAGCAGCTTGGGATGGGGGAACTACAATGAGCAGTTCTTC; cdr3_aa: CASSLGWGNYNEQFF
clone_size: NA; d_call: NA; j_call: TRBJ1-3; v_call: TRBV18; cdr3_nt: TGTGCCAGCTCACCACCGAATTTTTCTCTTGGAAACACCATATATTTT; cdr3_aa: CASSPPNFSLGNTIYF
clone_size: NA; d_call: TRBD2; j_call: TRBJ2-3; v_call: TRBV30; cdr3_nt: TGTGCCTGGGGGAGACTAGCGGGAGAGGGGGATACGCAGTATTTT; cdr3_aa: CAWGRLAGEGDTQYF
clone_size: once; d_call: NA; j_call: TRBJ1-2; v_call: TRBV6-6; cdr3_nt: TGTGCCAGCAGGACGGGACACTTCTATGGCTACACCTTC; cdr3_aa: CASRTGHFYGYTF
clone_size: NA; d_call: TRBD1; j_call: TRBJ2-1; v_call: TRBV9; cdr3_nt: TGTGCCAGCACACCGACAGGGATCTACAATGAGCAGTTCTTC; cdr3_aa: CASTPTGIYNEQFF
clone_size: NA; d_call: NA; j_call: TRBJ1-1; v_call: TRBV7-8; cdr3_nt: TGTGCCAGCAGCTTAACAGGGAGGACTGAAGCTTTCTTT; cdr3_aa: CASSLTGRTEAFF
clone_size: once; d_call: TRBD2; j_call: TRBJ2-1; v_call: TRBV10-3; cdr3_nt: TGTGCCATCAGTATTTCCGGGACTAGGTCTTACAATGAGCAGTTCTTC; cdr3_aa: CAISISGTRSYNEQFF
clone_size: once; d_call: TRBD1; j_call: TRBJ1-5; v_call: TRBV4-1; cdr3_nt: TGCGCCAGCAGCTATCCCGGGACAGGGGGCGGTCAGCCCCAGCATTTT; cdr3_aa: CASSYPGTGGGQPQHF
clone_size: NA; d_call: TRBD2; j_call: TRBJ2-2; v_call: TRBV2; cdr3_nt: TGTGCCAGCTTGAGAGGGCTAGCGGAGAACACCGGGGAGCTGTTTTTT; cdr3_aa: CASLRGLAENTGELFF
clone_size: few; d_call: NA; j_call: TRBJ2-3; v_call: TRBV7-3; cdr3_nt: TGTGCCAGCAGCTTAGGTAGCGGAAGCACAGATACGCAGTATTTT; cdr3_aa: CASSLGSGSTDTQYF
clone_size: NA; d_call: NA; j_call: TRBJ1-2; v_call: TRBV6-1; cdr3_nt: TGTGCCAGCATAAGTGGCGGCACCAACTATGGCTACACCTTC; cdr3_aa: CASISGGTNYGYTF
clone_size: NA; d_call: TRBD1; j_call: TRBJ1-5; v_call: TRBV5-6; cdr3_nt: TGTGCCAGCAGCCAGGGACAGCAAAATCAGCCCCAGCATTTT; cdr3_aa: CASSQGQQNQPQHF
clone_size: few; d_call: NA; j_call: TRBJ2-2; v_call: TRBV7-9; cdr3_nt: TGTGCCAGCAGCCGCGGGTCCGGGGAGCTGTTTTTT; cdr3_aa: CASSRGSGELFF
clone_size: NA; d_call: TRBD1; j_call: TRBJ2-5; v_call: TRBV28; cdr3_nt: TGTGCCAGCAGTTTATCCCAACTTACAGGGGGAGAGACCCAGTACTTC; cdr3_aa: CASSLSQLTGGETQYF
clone_size: NA; d_call: TRBD2; j_call: TRBJ2-1; v_call: TRBV27; cdr3_nt: TGTGCCAGCAACCGGGGACTAGCGGGAGTCAATGAGCAGTTCTTC; cdr3_aa: CASNRGLAGVNEQFF
clone_size: NA; d_call: TRBD1; j_call: TRBJ1-2; v_call: TRBV14; cdr3_nt: TGTGCCAGCAGCCGGACAGGGAATAACGGCTACACCTTC; cdr3_aa: CASSRTGNNGYTF
clone_size: NA; d_call: TRBD2; j_call: TRBJ2-1; v_call: TRBV5-1; cdr3_nt: TGCGCCAGCAGCTTGGGGCTAGCGGGAGTTCGCCCCTACAATGAGCAGTTCTTC; cdr3_aa: CASSLGLAGVRPYNEQFF
clone_size: once; d_call: TRBD1; j_call: TRBJ1-3; v_call: TRBV6-5; cdr3_nt: TGTGCCAGCAGTTACGGCAGGGGGCCTGGAAACACCATATATTTT; cdr3_aa: CASSYGRGPGNTIYF
clone_size: NA; d_call: NA; j_call: TRBJ2-5; v_call: TRBV5-1; cdr3_nt: TGCGCCAGCAGCTTGGGTCTCTTAACGGAACAAGAGACCCAGTACTTC; cdr3_aa: CASSLGLLTEQETQYF
clone_size: few; d_call: NA; j_call: TRBJ2-1; v_call: TRBV6-1; cdr3_nt: TGTGCCAGCAGTGACGTTGACTGGTCCTCCTACAATGAGCAGTTCTTC; cdr3_aa: CASSDVDWSSYNEQFF
clone_size: NA; d_call: TRBD1; j_call: TRBJ1-2; v_call: TRBV5-1; cdr3_nt: TGCGCCAGCAGCTTGGGTCCGGGACAGGGGTCGTCGGGCTACACCTTC; cdr3_aa: CASSLGPGQGSSGYTF
clone_size: NA; d_call: NA; j_call: TRBJ2-5; v_call: TRBV11-2; cdr3_nt: TGTGCCAGCAGCCCCCTTCTGGCCAACCAAGAGACCCAGTACTTC; cdr3_aa: CASSPLLANQETQYF
clone_size: NA; d_call: TRBD1; j_call: TRBJ2-3; v_call: TRBV6-5; cdr3_nt: TGTGCCAGCAGGCCACAGGGGAAGACAGATACGCAGTATTTT; cdr3_aa: CASRPQGKTDTQYF
clone_size: NA; d_call: NA; j_call: TRBJ1-3; v_call: TRBV18; cdr3_nt: TGTGCCAGCTCACCAGTGGAGAAATCTGGAAACACCATATATTTT; cdr3_aa: CASSPVEKSGNTIYF
clone_size: NA; d_call: NA; j_call: TRBJ1-1; v_call: TRBV29-1; cdr3_nt: TGCAGCGTTGAAGGCGGGAGCGGGAGCACTGAAGCTTTCTTT; cdr3_aa: CSVEGGSGSTEAFF
clone_size: NA; d_call: NA; j_call: TRBJ1-1; v_call: TRBV5-1; cdr3_nt: TGCGCCAGCAGCACCGGGAAGAACACTGAAGCTTTCTTT; cdr3_aa: CASSTGKNTEAFF
clone_size: NA; d_call: TRBD2; j_call: TRBJ2-5; v_call: TRBV9; cdr3_nt: TGTGCCAGCAGCGCCTCACTAGCGCAGGAGACCCAGTACTTC; cdr3_aa: CASSASLAQETQYF
clone_size: NA; d_call: NA; j_call: TRBJ1-1; v_call: TRBV6-1; cdr3_nt: TGTGCCACGACAGTGAACACTGAAGCTTTCTTT; cdr3_aa: CATTVNTEAFF
clone_size: NA; d_call: NA; j_call: TRBJ1-1; v_call: TRBV5-6; cdr3_nt: TGTGCCAGCAGCTTAAGTTTTGGGCGGCACACTGAAGCTTTCTTT; cdr3_aa: CASSLSFGRHTEAFF
clone_size: NA; d_call: NA; j_call: TRBJ2-5; v_call: TRBV5-1; cdr3_nt: TGCGCCAGCAGCCCATTTCTCGGGGGTGGCGAGACCCAGTACTTC; cdr3_aa: CASSPFLGGGETQYF
clone_size: NA; d_call: NA; j_call: TRBJ2-6; v_call: TRBV29-1; cdr3_nt: TGCAGCGTTGTGAGTTCCGGGGCCAACGTCCTGACTTTC; cdr3_aa: CSVVSSGANVLTF
clone_size: NA; d_call: NA; j_call: TRBJ2-6; v_call: TRBV11-2; cdr3_nt: TGTGCCAGCAGCCCATCTGGGGCCAACGTCCTGACTTTC; cdr3_aa: CASSPSGANVLTF
clone_size: once; d_call: TRBD1; j_call: TRBJ1-1; v_call: TRBV28; cdr3_nt: TGTGCCAGCAGTCCCCGGACAGGGGGTTTCACTGAAGCTTTCTTT; cdr3_aa: CASSPRTGGFTEAFF
clone_size: NA; d_call: TRBD2; j_call: TRBJ2-7; v_call: TRBV6-6; cdr3_nt: TGTGCCAGCAGTTATGGTTCTAGCGGCTACGAGCAGTACTTC; cdr3_aa: CASSYGSSGYEQYF
clone_size: NA; d_call: NA; j_call: TRBJ1-1; v_call: TRBV6-4; cdr3_nt: TGTGCCAGCAGTAGGGGAGGGGAGAACACTGAAGCTTTCTTT; cdr3_aa: CASSRGGENTEAFF
clone_size: NA; d_call: NA; j_call: TRBJ2-3; v_call: TRBV5-1; cdr3_nt: TGCGCCAGCAGCTTGAGGTCTACCACAGATACGCAGTATTTT; cdr3_aa: CASSLRSTTDTQYF
clone_size: NA; d_call: TRBD2; j_call: TRBJ2-5; v_call: TRBV5-1; cdr3_nt: TGCGCCAGCACGGCTAGCGGGAATTCGCAAGAGACCCAGTACTTC; cdr3_aa: CASTASGNSQETQYF